This TCR beta chain was retrieved from a study of T-cell reconstitution after alpha-beta-depleted transplantation in children. This clonotype was counted many times. Construction of the TCRbeta library involved unique molecular identifiers. Via MiXCR, TCRdb re-called the PCR reads, giving one row per CDR3 protein. Here the sample spans hundreds of thousands of distinct CDR3 sequences, 11% being singletons. This TCR was recovered from a male patient between 2 and 15 years old who had a stem cell transplant for chronic granulomatous disease, so the T cells may come from the graft donor. The source material was peripheral blood, sampled 180 days after TCRalphabeta/CD19-depleted stem cell transplant.

The CDR3 DNA reads as TGTGCCACCCGGGCTAAGAATGAGCAGTTCTTC. Protein product: CATRAKNEQFF. V is TRBV4-2 and J is TRBJ2-1; D gene uncertain. Looked up from germline, CDR1 is LGHNA and CDR2 is YNFKEQ. The CDR3 consists of 11 residues. Trimming shortened V by 10 bases and J by 7 bases, and 11 bases separated the two germline ends.